This TCR beta chain was recorded in a study of cytomegalovirus exposure and HLA in healthy donors. Study at large: Unique TCR beta sequences numbering about 100 million came from around 180 million T cells in an earlier analysis.

Germline CDR1 MNHNS, CDR2 SASEGT. Trimming took off 3 bases at V and 5 bases at J, with 11 bases between the two ends. The CDR3 contains 14 residues. Of note for this clone: The target antigen is unknown.

Study-wide results and limits: In a later analysis, TCR beta V- and J-gene trimming was associated with a missense DCLRE1C variant. Compared with the approximately 700-donor mean, an Asian-associated ancestry cluster reportedly had fewer N-insertions, according to a later analysis.

The study ran its PCR with 60 Vbeta and 13 Jbeta primers. Clones were sequenced by immunoSEQ multiplex PCR, and TCRdb holds only the in-frame ones, with some missing. The top ten hold around 5.8% of the sample, which has roughly 80,000 clones, over 55% seen once. The sequencing sample was made of PBMCs. The chain is built from TRBV6-1 and TRBJ2-1; TRBD1 might be the D (5 bases). This sequence originates from a man aged 25-45 years in good health and CMV-seropositive. The DNA for the CDR3 is TGTGCCAGCAGTGAGGCAGGGCGGCACAATGAGCAGTTCTTC. This encodes CASSEAGRHNEQFF.